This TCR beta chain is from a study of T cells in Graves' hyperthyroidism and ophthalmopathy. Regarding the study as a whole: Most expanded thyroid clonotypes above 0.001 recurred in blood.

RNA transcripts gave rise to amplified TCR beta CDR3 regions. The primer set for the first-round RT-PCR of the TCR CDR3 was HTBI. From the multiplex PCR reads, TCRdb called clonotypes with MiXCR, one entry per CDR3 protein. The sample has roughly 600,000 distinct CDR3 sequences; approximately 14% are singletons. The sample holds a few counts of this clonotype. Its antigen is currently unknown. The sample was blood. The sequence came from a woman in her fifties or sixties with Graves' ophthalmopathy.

CDR3 sequence: CASFAGQINTGELFF. In DNA form, the CDR3 reads TGTGCCAGCTTTGCGGGACAGATAAACACCGGGGAGCTGTTTTTT. J is TRBJ2-2 and V is TRBV2; weak D call: TRBD1 (7 bases). The CDR3 covers 15 residues. CDR1 and CDR2 (germline): SNHLY, FYNNEI. V lost 8 bases, J lost 2 bases, and 15 bases lay in between. Supplemented by reference TRBV2 and TRBJ2-2, the full variable domain reads EPEVTQTPSHQVTQMGQEVILRCVPISNHLYFYWYRQILGQKVEFLVSFYNNEISEKSEIFDDQFSVERPDGSNFTLKIRSTKLEDSAMYFCASFAGQINTGELFFGEGSRLTVL.